The following is a TCR beta chain sequence with its context. There is no known antigen for this receptor. No base qualities exist here, and no much larger clone lies one base off it. The data were taken from a study of cytomegalovirus exposure and HLA in healthy donors (TCRdb year 2017). For context, the study as a whole: An earlier analysis of several hundred of the donors reported approximately 290 Gb of sequence data and 117 million unique TCR beta sequences from about 200 million T cells. HLA typing included class I and class II loci at four-digit resolution. An earlier analysis of approximately 630 of the donors applied high-throughput TCR beta sequencing to assess whether each TCR beta V gene segment acted as functional or pseudogenic. Every repertoire in the discovery cohort had been generated on one and the same sequencing platform. The T cell repertoires of about 700 subjects were profiled by immunosequencing and related to cytomegalovirus serostatus. To predict cytomegalovirus infection status, the study combined high-throughput TCR immunosequencing, statistical association of individual TCRs with disease status, and machine learning. Donor age, sex, ethnicity and CMV serostatus were collected together with the repertoire data. The aim of the study was to test whether cataloging public T cell receptors could identify signatures of past pathogen exposure. Along with the roughly 670-subject first cohort, a separate validation cohort of over a hundred different subjects was used. In a later analysis, previously published TCR beta repertoires from 666 donors were re-analyzed and high-resolution HLA genotyping was added so that TCR occurrence patterns could be studied. In a later genetic analysis, genome-wide SNP genotypes for about 55% of the roughly 670 donors were used, and that subset was treated as a discovery cohort. The later analysis used no new phenotypic data to find candidate immune exposures, relying instead on TCR beta sequences and their occurrence across donors. The number of typed donors differed by locus: about 620-640 for A, B, C, DRB1 and DQB1; approximately 540 for DQA1; approximately 610 for DPA1; and roughly 490 for DPB1. Among almost 400 genotyped donors of the cohort, an average of about 240,000 unique TCR beta nucleotide sequences were sequenced per donor, roughly 18% of them non-productive. Of the roughly 420 genotyped donors, approximately 80% were placed in the genetic ancestry cluster associated with self-reported Caucasian donors. A handful of DR-DQ haplotypes were handled as single units for association and clustering because linkage in the cohort was strong. Roughly 320 gigabases of sequencing data and around 85 million unique TCR sequences made up an early release that covered some 640 HLA-typed donors. Results and caveats for the whole study, not just this receptor: The authors suggested that the approach could potentially be generalized to other disease states and immunological phenotypes. A further reported finding was that TCR beta sequences accurately predicted the HLA-A and HLA-B alleles for most subjects in the first cohort. Because HLA typing was missing for some donors at each locus, association tests included only the typed subset. At a false discovery rate of 0.05, a later analysis linked some 18,000 TCR beta sequences to specific HLA alleles. In a later analysis, several top co-occurrence clusters were reported to appear linked to parvovirus B19, influenza, CMV and Epstein-Barr virus. In vitro tests confirmed that three of the cytomegalovirus-associated TCR beta chains recognize cytomegalovirus antigens. A later genetic analysis associated a missense DCLRE1C variant with V-gene and J-gene trimming of TCR beta chains, and an independent cohort replicated the association. When HLA alleles, especially DR and DQ, strongly co-occurred, TCR associations were difficult to assign to individual alleles. Most TCR sequences were seen in very few donors, while some public TCRs were found in many individuals. A later analysis found that TCR association rates varied across HLA loci, with DRB1 alleles showing the most associated TCRs and HLA-C alleles the fewest. A later analysis found that most CMV-associated TCR beta chains appeared HLA-restricted, with HLA associations seemingly driven largely by CMV exposure. An earlier analysis of around 540 of the donors showed that most TCR beta V segments appeared in productive rearrangements either about 87% or about 30% of the time, which broadly matched IMGT annotations. Only TCR beta chains were sequenced in this cohort, and the absence of alpha or paired-chain data limited detectable features. The earlier analysis of fewer than 750 of the donors excluded around 17 rarely observed V segments, including chromosome 9 orphons, because counts were too low. The only immune exposure information available for the cohort was CMV serostatus. The sequencing pipeline was judged likely to have produced a cluster of highly shared sequence variants as a technical artifact. The classifier was reported to diagnose cytomegalovirus status with high specificity and sensitivity in both the original cohort and the validation cohort. The 87-base-pair reads could not distinguish some IMGT-functional V segments, including TRBV6-2 and TRBV6-3, so those segments were excluded. Compared with equally common non-associated chains, HLA-associated TCR beta chains in a later analysis were more clonally expanded and had lower generation probabilities. Linkage disequilibrium might explain the correlated functional status among segregating V segments, but an unknown experimental factor could not be ruled out. In a later genetic analysis, fewer N-insertions in productive TCRs were reported among donors in an Asian-associated ancestry cluster than the roughly 700-donor mean. The presence/absence analyses assumed that sequencing depth was roughly uniform across donors, and that assumption may not be true. A total of 150 to 200 TCR beta chains were listed by the study as associated with cytomegalovirus.

Receptor libraries were prepared by the immunoSEQ multiplex PCR assay. The multiplex PCR relied on a mix of 60 forward primers for TCR Vbeta segments and 13 reverse primers for TCR Jbeta segments. A multiplex PCR assay on genomic DNA amplified the CDR3 region of rearranged TCR beta genes. On the Illumina HiSeq System, the amplified TCR beta libraries were sequenced as 87-base-pair reads. The authors' pipeline ran thus. In a later analysis, 80 million or so unique TCR beta chains were counted across the 500 to 850 repertoires, and roughly 10 million of these chains were shared by at least two donors. Raw reads were error-corrected and collapsed into unique sequences with a nearest-neighbor algorithm that merged closely related sequences to remove PCR and sequencing errors. To assign V, D and J gene segments, CDR3 sequences were aligned to IMGT reference sequences. For a sequence to be retained, a match of at least six nucleotides to both a V gene segment and a J gene segment was required. A rearrangement counted as productive if the CDR3 had no stop codons and remained in frame with V and J, and every other rearrangement counted as non-productive. Following IMGT convention, CDR3 was defined as the stretch from the second conserved V-encoded cysteine up to the conserved J-encoded phenylalanine. The earlier analysis of some 550 of the donors excluded any sequence lacking an unambiguous match to a single V gene segment. An earlier analysis of just under 600 of the donors called V segments functional above 56.7% productive rearrangements and segregating when the between-donor standard deviation exceeded 5%. To diagnose cytomegalovirus status from the catalog of TCR beta chain sequences, a statistical classification framework was built. In a later analysis, TCR nucleotide sequences were compared against IMGT/GENE-DB human TR gene sequences so that V and J genes could be assigned. In a later analysis, CDR3 sequences and most-parsimonious VDJ recombination scenarios were assigned using the TCRdist pipeline. In a later analysis, each TCR beta chain was defined by its CDR3 amino acid sequence together with its V-gene family, and reads lacking a unique V-gene family were excluded. To address suspected cross-contamination and a sequencing artifact, a later analysis removed around 600 highly shared, low-generation-probability nucleotide sequences. For each public chain, a later analysis derived a clonal expansion index from normalized ranks of inferred template counts within each repertoire. In a later analysis, generation probabilities were computed with a VDJ recombination model fitted to out-of-frame rearrangements, and the resulting probabilities were checked against IGoR. A later analysis scored TCR-TCR, TCR-HLA and TCR-CMV co-occurrence with hypergeometric tests, applying a repertoire-size bias correction to TCR pairs. In a later analysis, false discovery rates were estimated by permuting HLA or CMV assignments 20 times. In a later analysis, co-occurring TCRs were grouped using DBSCAN, with TCRdist sequence similarity added in when clustering inside HLA-allele-positive subsets. Co-occurrence clustering excluded repertoires with fewer than 30,000 or more than 120,000 public chains, plus five with anomalous nucleotide sharing. In its TCRdb copy, this immuneACCESS table keeps in-frame sequences only and misses some clones. Where compared with another copy, unresolved V genes explain less than half of these, and the others have no known cause. That table supplies the V and J calls and clone size; D and trimming were determined from the DNA. The sample data list about 110,000 clones, and roughly 73% of these were observed just once. The ten largest clones capture about 2.3% of the sample.

V is pruned by 3 bases and J by 5 bases, leaving 1 base of the junction without a gene match. The CDR3 goes from the cysteine to the phenylalanine over 15 residues. The retained sequence is limited to the CDR3, 45 bases, with the frame set at the first base. CDR1 is given as SGHAT and CDR2 as FQDESV, both from the germline V gene (reference sequence). The cohort was made up of roughly 670 healthy bone marrow donors. All cohort members were sampled while nominally healthy, although unrecorded immune exposures were likely present. The donor was CMV seronegative and belonged to the group of more than 300 seronegative cohort members. A peripheral blood sample was collected from each donor, and TCR beta sequencing was performed on peripheral blood mononuclear cells. Genomic DNA was extracted from the blood cell samples with the Qiagen DNeasy Blood Extraction Kit.

The sequenced sample was PBMCs. This receptor was taken from a man in his forties or fifties in good health and CMV-seronegative. The rearrangement combines TRBV11-1 with TRBJ2-1; the junction holds 13 bases that match TRBD2. The CDR3 in this case is CASSFGLAGDNEQFF. In nucleotide form, the sequence is TGTGCCAGCAGCTTCGGACTAGCGGGGGACAATGAGCAGTTCTTC.